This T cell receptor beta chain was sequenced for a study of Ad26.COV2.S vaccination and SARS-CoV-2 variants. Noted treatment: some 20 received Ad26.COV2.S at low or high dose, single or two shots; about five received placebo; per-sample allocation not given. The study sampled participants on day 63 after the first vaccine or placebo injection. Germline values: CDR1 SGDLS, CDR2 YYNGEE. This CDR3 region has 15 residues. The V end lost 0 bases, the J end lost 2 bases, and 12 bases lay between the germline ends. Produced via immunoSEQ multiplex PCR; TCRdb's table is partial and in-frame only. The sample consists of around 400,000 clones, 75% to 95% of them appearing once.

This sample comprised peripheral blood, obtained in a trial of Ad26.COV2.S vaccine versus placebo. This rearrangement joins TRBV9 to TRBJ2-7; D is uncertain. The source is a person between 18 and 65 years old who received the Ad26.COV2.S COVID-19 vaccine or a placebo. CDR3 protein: CASSVGTVITYEQYF. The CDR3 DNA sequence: TGTGCCAGCAGCGTAGGAACGGTCATAACCTACGAGCAGTACTTC.